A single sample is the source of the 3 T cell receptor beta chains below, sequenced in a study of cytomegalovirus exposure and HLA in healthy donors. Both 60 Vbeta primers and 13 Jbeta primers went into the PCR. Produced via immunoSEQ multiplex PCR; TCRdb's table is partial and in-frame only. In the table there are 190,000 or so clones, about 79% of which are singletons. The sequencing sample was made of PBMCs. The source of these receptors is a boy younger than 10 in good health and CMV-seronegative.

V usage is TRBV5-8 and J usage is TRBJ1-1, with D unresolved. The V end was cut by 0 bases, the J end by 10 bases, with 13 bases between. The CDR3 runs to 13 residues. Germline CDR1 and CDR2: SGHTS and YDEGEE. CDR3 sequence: CASSLGGGGTAFF. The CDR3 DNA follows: TGTGCCAGCAGCTTGGGGGGAGGTGGTACAGCTTTCTTT.

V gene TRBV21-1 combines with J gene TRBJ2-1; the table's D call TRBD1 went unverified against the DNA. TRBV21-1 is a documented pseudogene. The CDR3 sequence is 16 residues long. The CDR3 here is CASSKGRTGAYNEQFF. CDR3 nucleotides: TGTGCCAGCAGCAAGGGTCGGACAGGGGCCTACAATGAGCAGTTCTTC.

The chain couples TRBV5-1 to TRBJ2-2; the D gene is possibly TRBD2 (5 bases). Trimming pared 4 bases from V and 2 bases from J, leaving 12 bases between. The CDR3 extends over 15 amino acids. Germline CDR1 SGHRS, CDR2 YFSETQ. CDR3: CASSREGSNTGELFF. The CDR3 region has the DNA TGCGCCAGCAGCCGGGAAGGGAGTAACACCGGGGAGCTGTTTTTT.